This T cell receptor (beta chain) was identified in a study of blood T cell repertoires in COVID-19. The wider study: The United States, Italy and Spain supplied acute and convalescent COVID-19 samples. The cDNA or gDNA used as material had been derived from T cells, B-cell-depleted T cells, or PBMCs.

Original handling: Estimation of nucleated cell counts relied on the amplification of reference gene primers. Data came from immunoSEQ multiplex PCR; TCRdb stores just in-frame clones and leaves some out. Clonal size and the V and J genes are those of that table, whereas D and trimming came from the DNA. Of about 250,000 clones in the sample, 80% to 90% were seen once. With 6 bases removed from V and 2 bases from J, the gap between germline ends came to 14 bases. The length of the CDR3 is 14 residues. Germline CDR1 reads MGHRA; CDR2 reads YSYEKL. Resolution of symptoms, clearance, or two negative PCRs was present in recovered Cohort 3 donors.

The rearrangement uses TRBV4-1 and TRBJ2-7, with D possibly being TRBD1 (6 bases). The material sequenced was PBMCs or T cells enriched from blood (not recorded which). The origin of this receptor is a man aged 35-49 years who had recovered from COVID-19. As DNA, the CDR3 is TGCGCCAGCAGTAGACCGGGACAAGCCTACGAGCAGTACTTC. This gives the protein CASSRPGQAYEQYF.